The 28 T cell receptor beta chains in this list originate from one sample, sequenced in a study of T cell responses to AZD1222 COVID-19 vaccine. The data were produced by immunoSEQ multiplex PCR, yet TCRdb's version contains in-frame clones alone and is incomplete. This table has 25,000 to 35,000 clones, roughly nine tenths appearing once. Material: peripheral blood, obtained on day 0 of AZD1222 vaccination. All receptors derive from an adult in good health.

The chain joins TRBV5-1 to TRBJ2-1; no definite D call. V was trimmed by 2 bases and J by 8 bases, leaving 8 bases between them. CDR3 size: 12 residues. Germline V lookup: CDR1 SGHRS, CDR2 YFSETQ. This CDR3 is CASSFWSDEQFF. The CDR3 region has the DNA TGCGCCAGCAGCTTTTGGTCGGATGAGCAGTTCTTC.

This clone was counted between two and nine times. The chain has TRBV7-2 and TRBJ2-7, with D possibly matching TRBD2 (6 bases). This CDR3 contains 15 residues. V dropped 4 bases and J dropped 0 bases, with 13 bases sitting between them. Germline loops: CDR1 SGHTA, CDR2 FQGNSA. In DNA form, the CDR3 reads TGTGCCAGCAGCTCACAGCCGCGGGGCTCCTACGAGCAGTACTTC. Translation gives CASSSQPRGSYEQYF. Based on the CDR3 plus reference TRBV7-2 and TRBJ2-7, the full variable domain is GAGVSQSPSNKVTEKGKDVELRCDPISGHTALYWYRQSLGQGLEFLIYFQGNSAPDKSGLPSDRFSAERTGGSVSTLTIQRTQQEDSAVYLCASSSQPRGSYEQYFGPGTRLTVT.

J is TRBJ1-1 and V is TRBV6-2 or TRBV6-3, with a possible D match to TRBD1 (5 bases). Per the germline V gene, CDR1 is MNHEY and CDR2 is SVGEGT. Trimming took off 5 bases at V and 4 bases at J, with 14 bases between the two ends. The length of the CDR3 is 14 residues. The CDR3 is CASSDLGQGTEAFF. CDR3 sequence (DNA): TGTGCCAGCAGTGACCTTGGACAAGGCACTGAAGCTTTCTTT.

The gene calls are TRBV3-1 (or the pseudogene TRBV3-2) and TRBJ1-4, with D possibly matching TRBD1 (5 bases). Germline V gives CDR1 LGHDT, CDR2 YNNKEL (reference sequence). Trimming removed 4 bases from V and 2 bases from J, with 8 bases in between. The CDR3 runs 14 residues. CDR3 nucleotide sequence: TGTGCCAGCAGCCCGGGACGGACTAATGAAAAACTGTTTTTT. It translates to CASSPGRTNEKLFF.

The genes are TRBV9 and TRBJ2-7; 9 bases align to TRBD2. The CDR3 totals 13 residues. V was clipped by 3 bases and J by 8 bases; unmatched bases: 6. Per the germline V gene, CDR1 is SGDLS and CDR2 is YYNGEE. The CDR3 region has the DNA TGTGCCAGCAGCGGTACCGGGACTAGCCAGCAGTACTTC. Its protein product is CASSGTGTSQQYF.

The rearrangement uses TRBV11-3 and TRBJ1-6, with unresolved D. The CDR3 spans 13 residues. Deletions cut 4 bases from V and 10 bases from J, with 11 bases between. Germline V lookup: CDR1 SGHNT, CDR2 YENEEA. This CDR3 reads CASSSTKGSPLHF. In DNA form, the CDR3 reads TGTGCCAGCAGCTCCACGAAGGGATCACCCCTCCACTTT.

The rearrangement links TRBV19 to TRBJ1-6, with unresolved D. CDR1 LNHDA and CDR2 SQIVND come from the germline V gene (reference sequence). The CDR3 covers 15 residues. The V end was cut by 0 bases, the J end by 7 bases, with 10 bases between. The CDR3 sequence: CASSIETGFNSPLHF. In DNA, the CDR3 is TGTGCCAGTAGTATAGAAACCGGGTTCAATTCACCCCTCCACTTT.

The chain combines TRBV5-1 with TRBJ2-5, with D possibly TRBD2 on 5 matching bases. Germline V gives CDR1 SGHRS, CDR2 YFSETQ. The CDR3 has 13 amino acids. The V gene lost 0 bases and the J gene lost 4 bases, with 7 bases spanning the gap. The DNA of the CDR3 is TGCGCCAGCAGCTTGGCGCTAGCAGAGACCCAGTACTTC. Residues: CASSLALAETQYF.

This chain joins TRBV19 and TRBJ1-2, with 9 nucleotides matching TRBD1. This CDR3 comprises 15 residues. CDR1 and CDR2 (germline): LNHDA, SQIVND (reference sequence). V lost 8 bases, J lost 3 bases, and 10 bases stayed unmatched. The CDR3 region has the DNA TGTGCCAGTGTCGAACAGGGGGCGCCGCACTATGGCTACACCTTC. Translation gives CASVEQGAPHYGYTF.

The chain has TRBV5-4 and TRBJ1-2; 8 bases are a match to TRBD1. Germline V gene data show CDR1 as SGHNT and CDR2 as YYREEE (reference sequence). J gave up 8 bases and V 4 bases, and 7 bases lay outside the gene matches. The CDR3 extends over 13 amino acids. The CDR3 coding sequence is TGTGCCAGCAGCGTAGACAGGGGTCGGGGCTACACCTTC. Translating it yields CASSVDRGRGYTF. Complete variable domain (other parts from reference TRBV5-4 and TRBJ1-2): ETGVTQSPTHLIKTRGQQVTLRCSSQSGHNTVSWYQQALGQGPQFIFQYYREEENGRGNFPPRFSGLQFPNYSSELNVNALELDDSALYLCASSVDRGRGYTFGSGTRLTVV.

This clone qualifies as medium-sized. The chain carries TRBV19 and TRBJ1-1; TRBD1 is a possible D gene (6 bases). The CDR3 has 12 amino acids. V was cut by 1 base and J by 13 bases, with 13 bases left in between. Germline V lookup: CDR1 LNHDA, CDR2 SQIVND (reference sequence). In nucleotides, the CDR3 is TGTGCCAGTAGTATAGGTGGACAGTCTTTTTTCTTT. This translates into CASSIGGQSFFF.

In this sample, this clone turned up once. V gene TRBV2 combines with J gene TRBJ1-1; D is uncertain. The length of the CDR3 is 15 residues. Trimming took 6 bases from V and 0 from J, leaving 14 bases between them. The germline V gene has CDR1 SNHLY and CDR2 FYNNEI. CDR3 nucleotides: TGTGCCAGCAGAATCGATTCTGTGGTGAACACTGAAGCTTTCTTT. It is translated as CASRIDSVVNTEAFF.

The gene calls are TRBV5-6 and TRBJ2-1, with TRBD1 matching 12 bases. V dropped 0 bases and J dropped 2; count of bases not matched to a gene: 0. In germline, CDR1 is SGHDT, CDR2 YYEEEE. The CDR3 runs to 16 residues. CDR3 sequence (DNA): TGTGCCAGCAGCTTGGGGGACAGGGGGCCCTACAATGAGCAGTTCTTC. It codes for CASSLGDRGPYNEQFF.

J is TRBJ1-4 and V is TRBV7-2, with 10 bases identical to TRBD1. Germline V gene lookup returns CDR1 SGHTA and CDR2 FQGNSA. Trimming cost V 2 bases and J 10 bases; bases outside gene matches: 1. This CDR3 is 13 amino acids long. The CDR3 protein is CASSLWTGGKLFF. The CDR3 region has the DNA TGTGCCAGCAGCTTATGGACAGGGGGAAAACTGTTTTTT.

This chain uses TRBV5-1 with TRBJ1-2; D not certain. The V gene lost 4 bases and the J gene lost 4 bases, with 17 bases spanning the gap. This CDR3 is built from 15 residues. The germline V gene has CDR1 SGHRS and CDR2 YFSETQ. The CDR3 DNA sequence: TGCGCCAGCAGCCTGGCGGGCCGCCTCAGCTATGGCTACACCTTC. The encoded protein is CASSLAGRLSYGYTF.

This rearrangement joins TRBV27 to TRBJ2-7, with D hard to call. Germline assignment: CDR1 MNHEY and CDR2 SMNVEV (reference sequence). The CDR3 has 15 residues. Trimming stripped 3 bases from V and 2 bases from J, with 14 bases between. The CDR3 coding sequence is TGTGCCAGCAGTTTCGTAACCGCGAATCCCTACGAGCAGTACTTC. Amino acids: CASSFVTANPYEQYF.

The CDR3 nucleotides are TGTGCCAGCCCTGGGGGGACAGCGGCGACTGAAGCTTTCTTT. This sequence encodes CASPGGTAATEAFF. V usage is TRBV25-1 and J usage is TRBJ1-1, with TRBD1 matching over 7 bases. The germline V gene encodes CDR1 MGHDK and CDR2 SYGVNS. The length of the CDR3 is 14 residues. The J segment lost 5 bases and the V segment lost 8 bases, leaving 11 bases of the junction unmatched.

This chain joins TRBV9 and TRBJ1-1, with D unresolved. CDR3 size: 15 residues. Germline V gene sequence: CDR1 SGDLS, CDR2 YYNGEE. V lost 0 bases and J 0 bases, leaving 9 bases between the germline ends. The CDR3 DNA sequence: TGTGCCAGCAGCGTAGACGCCTCATTGAACACTGAAGCTTTCTTT. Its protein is CASSVDASLNTEAFF.

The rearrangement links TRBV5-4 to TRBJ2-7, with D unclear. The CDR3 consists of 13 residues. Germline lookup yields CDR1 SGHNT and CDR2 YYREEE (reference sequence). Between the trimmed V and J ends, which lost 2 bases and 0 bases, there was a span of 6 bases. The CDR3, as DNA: TGTGCCAGCAGCTTTGGCAGCTCCTACGAGCAGTACTTC. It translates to CASSFGSSYEQYF.

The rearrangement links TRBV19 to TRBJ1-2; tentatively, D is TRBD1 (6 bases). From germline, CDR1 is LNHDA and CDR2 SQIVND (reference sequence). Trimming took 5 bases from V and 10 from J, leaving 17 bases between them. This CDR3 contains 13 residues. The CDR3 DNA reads TGTGCCAGTAGTGCTCCCCCGGGACATTTCTACACCTTC. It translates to CASSAPPGHFYTF.

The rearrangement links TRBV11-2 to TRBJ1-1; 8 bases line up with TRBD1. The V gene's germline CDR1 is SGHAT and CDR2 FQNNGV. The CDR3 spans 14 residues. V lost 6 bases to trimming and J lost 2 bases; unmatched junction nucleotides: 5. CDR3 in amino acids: CASRGDRRNTEAFF. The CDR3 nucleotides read TGTGCCAGCAGGGGGGACAGGAGAAACACTGAAGCTTTCTTT.

CDR3 amino acids: CASSVVANTGELFF. The DNA of the CDR3 is TGTGCCAGCAGCGTAGTGGCGAACACCGGGGAGCTGTTTTTT. The chain combines TRBV9 with TRBJ2-2; D gene uncertain. Trimming pared 0 bases from V and 0 bases from J, leaving 3 bases between. The germline gives CDR1 SGDLS, CDR2 YYNGEE. The CDR3 totals 14 residues.

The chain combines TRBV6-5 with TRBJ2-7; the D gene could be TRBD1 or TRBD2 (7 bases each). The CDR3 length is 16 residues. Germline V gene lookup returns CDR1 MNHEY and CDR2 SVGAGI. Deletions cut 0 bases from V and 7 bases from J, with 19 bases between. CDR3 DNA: TGTGCCAGCAGTTACTCGAAGACAGGGAGGGCGAGGGAGCAGTACTTC. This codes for CASSYSKTGRAREQYF.

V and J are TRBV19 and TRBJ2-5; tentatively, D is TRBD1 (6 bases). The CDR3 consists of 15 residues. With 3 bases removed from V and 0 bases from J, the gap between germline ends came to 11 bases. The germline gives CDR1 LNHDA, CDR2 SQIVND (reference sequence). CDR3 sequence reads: CASSINGQYQETQYF. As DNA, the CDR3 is TGTGCCAGTAGTATCAACGGACAGTACCAAGAGACCCAGTACTTC. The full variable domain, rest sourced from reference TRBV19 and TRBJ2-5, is DGGITQSPKYLFRKEGQNVTLSCEQNLNHDAMYWYRQDPGQGLRLIYYSQIVNDFQKGDIAEGYSVSREKKESFPLTVTSAQKNPTAFYLCASSINGQYQETQYFGPGTRLLVL.

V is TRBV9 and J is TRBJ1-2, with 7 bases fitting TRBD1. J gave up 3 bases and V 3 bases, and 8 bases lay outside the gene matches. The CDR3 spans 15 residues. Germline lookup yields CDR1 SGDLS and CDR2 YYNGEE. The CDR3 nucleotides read TGTGCCAGCAGCGCCTCCGGGACAGCCTACTATGGCTACACCTTC. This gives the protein CASSASGTAYYGYTF.

The CDR3 DNA follows: TGTGCCACCAGCAGAGCCTCGGGACAGGGCGAGGACACCATATATTTT. Translation: CATSRASGQGEDTIYF. The chain employs TRBV15 and TRBJ1-3; 9 bases map to TRBD1. Germline lookup yields CDR1 LNHNV and CDR2 YYDKDF (reference sequence). With 1 base clipped from V and 8 bases from J, the junction kept 9 bases outside the gene matches. The CDR3 is 16 amino acids.

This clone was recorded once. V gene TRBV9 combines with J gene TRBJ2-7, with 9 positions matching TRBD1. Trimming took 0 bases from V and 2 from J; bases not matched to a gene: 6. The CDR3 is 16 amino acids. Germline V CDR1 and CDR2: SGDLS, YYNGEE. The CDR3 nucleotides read TGTGCCAGCAGCGTAGGGCATAGACAGGGGGCCTACGAGCAGTACTTC. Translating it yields CASSVGHRQGAYEQYF. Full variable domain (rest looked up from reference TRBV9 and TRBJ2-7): DSGVTQTPKHLITATGQRVTLRCSPRSGDLSVYWYQQSLDQGLQFLIQYYNGEERAKGNILERFSAQQFPDLHSELNLSSLELGDSALYFCASSVGHRQGAYEQYFGPGTRLTVT.

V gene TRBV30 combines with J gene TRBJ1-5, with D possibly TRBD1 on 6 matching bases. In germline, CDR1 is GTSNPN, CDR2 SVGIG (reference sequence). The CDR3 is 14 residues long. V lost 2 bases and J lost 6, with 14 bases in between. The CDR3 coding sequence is TGTGCCTGGAGTAGGAGGGGGGGGTTTCAGCCCCAGCATTTT. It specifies CAWSRRGGFQPQHF.